What follows is one TCR beta chain and its context. Authors' data handling: Reference gene primer amplification gave estimated nucleated cell counts. TCRdb's table, derived via immunoSEQ multiplex PCR, lists solely in-frame clones and lacks some. The DNA was the basis for D and trimming; V, J and clone size are from that table. Of approximately 240,000 clones listed, 65% to 90% are singletons. The record originates from a study of blood T cell repertoires in COVID-19. For the study at large: Sites in the United States, Italy and Spain provided acute and convalescent COVID-19 samples. The analysed material was cDNA or gDNA that came from T cells, B-cell-depleted T cells, or PBMCs.

The sequence derives from a woman aged 35 to 49 who had recovered from COVID-19. The sequenced sample consisted of peripheral blood.

CDR3 coding DNA: TGTGCCACTGGGGGTAGCGGCACTGAAGCTTTCTTT. As protein: CATGGSGTEAFF. The chain couples TRBV24-1 to TRBJ1-1, with D perhaps matching TRBD1 (5 bases). There are 12 residues in the CDR3. V shed 10 bases and J shed 4 bases, with 12 bases lying between them. Looked up from germline, CDR1 is KGHDR and CDR2 is SFDVKD.